Each of the 27 T cell receptor beta chains below was sequenced from the same sample in a study of T-cell memory formation after mild COVID-19. TCRdb re-analysed the 5' RACE reads in MiXCR, keeping a single row per CDR3 protein. The data contain about 290,000 distinct CDR3 sequences, about 16% of them singletons. The sequencing input was PBMCs or a T cell subset sorted from them (not recorded which). The source of these receptors is a man between 18 and 29 years old who had mild COVID-19 (a few samples of this study predate the infection). Cell type and time point are not known.

The table lists this clonotype with a few counts. The chain combines TRBV7-9 with TRBJ1-4; no reliable D call. Germline V lookup: CDR1 SEHNR, CDR2 FQNEAQ (reference sequence). This CDR3 has 17 residues. V was trimmed by 4 bases and J by 0 bases, leaving 15 bases between them. The CDR3 DNA sequence: TGTGCCAGCAGCTCCAGAGGAGGGAAGACAACTAATGAAAAACTGTTTTTT. The encoded protein is CASSSRGGKTTNEKLFF.

At least ten counts were recorded for this clonotype. The chain has TRBV18 and TRBJ1-1, with a possible D match to TRBD1 (6 bases). The length of the CDR3 is 15 residues. CDR1 and CDR2 from the germline V gene are KGHSH and LQKENI. V gave up 3 bases and J gave up 1 base, with 12 bases separating them. The CDR3 bases are TGTGCCAGCTCACCCCCGGGACATCGGAACACTGAAGCTTTCTTT. Amino acid sequence: CASSPPGHRNTEAFF.

This clonotype was counted many times. DNA for the CDR3: TGTGCCAGCAGCTTATCTGGAAGCTCCTACAATGAGCAGTTCTTC. Translated: CASSLSGSSYNEQFF. The V and J genes are TRBV7-9 and TRBJ2-1; unclear D gene. V was trimmed by 2 bases and J by 0 bases, leaving 8 bases between them. In germline, CDR1 is SEHNR, CDR2 FQNEAQ (reference sequence). The CDR3 length is 15 residues.

The chain joins TRBV19 to TRBJ2-4; no reliable D call. The germline gives CDR1 LNHDA, CDR2 SQIVND (reference sequence). This CDR3 has 16 amino acids. V was trimmed by 0 bases and J by 3 bases, leaving 12 bases between them. CDR3 sequence: CASSIDVRWGKNIQYF. The CDR3 coding sequence is TGTGCCAGTAGTATAGACGTCCGGTGGGGCAAAAACATTCAGTACTTC.

This clonotype was seen a handful of times. The chain joins TRBV6-2 or TRBV6-3 to TRBJ2-7; possibly TRBD1 for D (5 bases). The CDR3 covers 12 residues. Germline values: CDR1 MNHEY, CDR2 SVGEGT. The V end was cut by 10 bases, the J end by 2 bases, with 12 bases between. The CDR3 region is CATLAGPYEQYF. Here the CDR3 DNA reads TGTGCCACCCTCGCAGGGCCCTACGAGCAGTACTTC.

The chain has TRBV6-2 or TRBV6-3 and TRBJ2-7; D tentatively fits TRBD1 or TRBD2 (5 bases each). V was cut by 6 bases and J by 3 bases, with 15 bases left in between. This CDR3 is 14 amino acids long. In germline, CDR1 is MNHEY, CDR2 SVGEGT. The CDR3 DNA reads as TGTGCCAGCAGCCCCGGGACGGATTTCTACGAGCAGTACGTC. It codes for CASSPGTDFYEQYV.

This clonotype was counted between two and nine times. V is TRBV11-2 and J is TRBJ2-1; perhaps TRBD1 as D (6 bases). The V end was cut by 2 bases, the J end by 15 bases, with 14 bases between. This CDR3 has 12 amino acids. Germline assignment: CDR1 SGHAT and CDR2 FQNNGV. The CDR3 sequence is CASSLRQETPFF. CDR3 sequence (DNA): TGTGCCAGCAGCTTAAGACAGGAGACTCCGTTCTTC. The whole variable domain, remainder taken from reference TRBV11-2 and TRBJ2-1, is EAGVAQSPRYKIIEKRQSVAFWCNPISGHATLYWYQQILGQGPKLLIQFQNNGVVDDSQLPKDRFSAERLKGVDSTLKIQPAKLEDSAVYLCASSLRQETPFFGPGTRLTVL.

This clonotype occurred a few times. The CDR3, as DNA: TGTGCCAGCAGCTGGGACTCTTACTATGGCTACACCTTC. Its translation: CASSWDSYYGYTF. The chain has TRBV7-9 and TRBJ1-2; D is possibly TRBD1 (5 bases). The CDR3 sequence is 13 residues long. Trimming left V 4 bases short and J 3 bases short, with 9 bases between. Germline V gives CDR1 SEHNR, CDR2 FQNEAQ (reference sequence).

V gene TRBV18 combines with J gene TRBJ2-7, with D maybe TRBD1 (5 bases). CDR1 and CDR2 from the germline V gene are KGHSH and LQKENI. This CDR3 spans 12 amino acids. V lost 4 bases and J 5 bases, leaving 9 bases between the germline ends. As DNA, the CDR3 is TGTGCCAGCTCACGGTCCAGGGACGAGCAGTACGTC. This sequence encodes CASSRSRDEQYV.

The chain is built from TRBV29-1 and TRBJ1-2; 10 bases align to TRBD1. Unmatched junction bases numbered 6, after V lost 6 bases and J lost 5 bases. CDR3 length: 13 amino acids. Germline CDR1 reads SQVTM; CDR2 reads ANQGSEA. The CDR3 nucleotides read TGCAGCGTACGGACAGGGGGAGATTATGGCTACACCTTC. Encoded protein: CSVRTGGDYGYTF.

The table lists this clonotype with a count of one. Being one base from a much bigger clone, this may be a read error. The rearrangement uses TRBV5-1 and TRBJ1-1; no reliable D call. This CDR3 region has 15 residues. Germline lookup yields CDR1 SGHRS and CDR2 YFSETQ. The DNA of the CDR3 is TGCGCCAGCAGCCAAGGGAATTCCATGAACACTGAATCTTTCTTT. Translating gives CASSQGNSMNTESFF.

The chain's CDR3 is CASRSLDDSRGPGQFF. The CDR3 coding sequence is TGCGCCAGCAGGTCCCTGGACGACAGTCGGGGCCCAGGGCAGTTCTTC. The chain employs TRBV5-1 and TRBJ2-1; D tentatively fits TRBD1 or TRBD2 (5 bases each). The CDR3 sequence is 16 residues long. The germline gives CDR1 SGHRS, CDR2 YFSETQ. V was trimmed by 5 bases and J by 12 bases, leaving 27 bases between them.

This clonotype turned up a few times. The chain recombines TRBV20-1 with TRBJ1-2; D perhaps matches TRBD1 (5 bases). V was cut by 8 bases and J by 6 bases, with 19 bases left in between. The CDR3 contains 13 residues. Per the germline V gene, CDR1 is DFQATT and CDR2 is SNEGSKA (reference sequence). CDR3 region: CSTPRRAGDGYTF. DNA for the CDR3: TGCAGTACCCCCCGCAGGGCGGGGGATGGCTACACCTTC.

This chain uses TRBV29-1 with TRBJ1-4, with TRBD1 matching 7 bases. The CDR3 spans 14 residues. V lost 7 bases, J lost 6 bases, and 11 bases stayed unmatched. Germline CDR1 is SQVTM and CDR2 is ANQGSEA. CDR3 loop: CSARRDRSYEKLFF. The DNA of the CDR3 is TGCAGCGCCCGTCGGGACAGAAGTTATGAAAAACTGTTTTTT.

This clonotype turned up a few times. The J gene is TRBJ2-7, the V gene TRBV20-1, with TRBD1 as a possible D gene (6 bases). CDR3 length: 14 amino acids. Between the trimmed V and J ends, which lost 6 bases and 0 bases, there was a span of 15 bases. CDR1 DFQATT and CDR2 SNEGSKA come from the germline V gene (reference sequence). CDR3 bases: TGCAGTGCCCTAGAGTGGGGGCCCTCCTACGAGCAGTACTTC. Residues: CSALEWGPSYEQYF.

This rearrangement joins TRBV6-6 to TRBJ1-5, with D perhaps matching TRBD1 (5 bases). The CDR3 length is 14 residues. Germline CDR1 reads MNHNY; CDR2 reads SVGAGI (reference sequence). With 0 bases removed from V and 6 bases from J, the gap between germline ends came to 9 bases. The CDR3: CASSYSQGSQPQHF. The DNA of the CDR3 is TGTGCCAGCAGTTACTCGCAGGGTAGTCAGCCCCAGCATTTT.

This rearrangement joins TRBV5-1 to TRBJ2-1; D is ambiguous. Between the trimmed V and J ends, which lost 5 bases and 8 bases, there was a span of 23 bases. The V gene's germline CDR1 is SGHRS and CDR2 YFSETQ. This CDR3 is 16 amino acids long. CDR3: CASSLRPSRSIDEQFF. The CDR3 DNA sequence: TGCGCCAGCAGTTTAAGGCCCTCGCGATCGATCGATGAGCAGTTCTTC. Complete variable domain (other parts from reference TRBV5-1 and TRBJ2-1): KAGVTQTPRYLIKTRGQQVTLSCSPISGHRSVSWYQQTPGQGLQFLFEYFSETQRNKGNFPGRFSGRQFSNSRSEMNVSTLELGDSALYLCASSLRPSRSIDEQFFGPGTRLTVL.

V gene TRBV6-5 combines with J gene TRBJ2-1, with D perhaps matching TRBD2 (7 bases). The CDR3 sequence is 15 residues long. Germline V CDR1 and CDR2: MNHEY, SVGAGI. The V gene lost 0 bases and the J gene lost 9 bases, with 15 bases spanning the gap. Here the CDR3 reads CASSYSWEGGFEQFF. The CDR3 DNA is TGTGCCAGCAGTTACTCATGGGAGGGGGGATTTGAGCAGTTCTTC.

The V gene is TRBV6-6, the J gene TRBJ1-6; 7 nucleotides line up with TRBD1. The CDR3 has 13 amino acids. Germline V gene sequence: CDR1 MNHNY, CDR2 SVGAGI (reference sequence). The J segment lost 7 bases and the V segment lost 5 bases, leaving 2 bases of the junction unmatched. CDR3 in amino acids: CASSTGANSPLHF. In DNA, the CDR3 is TGTGCCAGCAGTACAGGGGCGAATTCACCCCTCCACTTT.

The CDR3 DNA reads as TGTGCCAGCAGCTTAAATACCCTCGCCTATGGCTACACCTTC. This translates into CASSLNTLAYGYTF. The chain links TRBV7-8 to TRBJ1-2; D not certain. Trimming left V 2 bases short and J 4 bases short, with 11 bases between. Germline CDR1 reads SGHVS; CDR2 reads FQNEAQ. The CDR3 has 14 residues. Full variable domain (missing parts from reference TRBV7-8 and TRBJ1-2): GAGVSQSPRYKVAKRGQDVALRCDPISGHVSLFWYQQALGQGPEFLTYFQNEAQLDKSGLPSDRFFAERPEGSVSTLKIQRTQQEDSAVYLCASSLNTLAYGYTFGSGTRLTVV.

J is TRBJ2-1 and V is TRBV7-2, with 7 bases fitting TRBD1. V lost 6 bases to trimming and J lost 0 bases; unmatched junction nucleotides: 5. CDR3 length: 15 residues. Germline loops: CDR1 SGHTA, CDR2 FQGNSA. The CDR3 loop reads CASRSRGFSYNEQFF. The CDR3 DNA sequence: TGTGCCAGCAGGAGCAGGGGGTTCTCCTACAATGAGCAGTTCTTC.

This clonotype was picked up a small number of times. The V and J genes are TRBV6-5 and TRBJ1-2, with D possibly TRBD1 on 5 matching bases. CDR1 and CDR2 (germline): MNHEY, SVGAGI. Trimming stripped 6 bases from V and 7 bases from J, with 18 bases between. This CDR3 has 14 residues. Here the CDR3 reads CASRRRDPAAGYTF. In DNA, the CDR3 is TGTGCCAGCAGACGGAGGGACCCGGCTGCTGGCTACACCTTC.

V is TRBV20-1 and J is TRBJ2-5, with D possibly called TRBD1 or TRBD2 (6 bases each). Trimming left V 4 bases short and J 5 bases short, with 11 bases between. Looked up from germline, CDR1 is DFQATT and CDR2 is SNEGSKA (reference sequence). The CDR3 is made up of 12 amino acids. In DNA form, the CDR3 reads TGCAGTGCTAAAGGGGGGTCGGAGACCCAGTACTTC. Amino acid sequence: CSAKGGSETQYF.

This sequence joins TRBV6-2 or TRBV6-3 and TRBJ1-5; D is undetermined. The CDR3 is 14 amino acids. Between the trimmed V and J ends, which lost 6 bases and 7 bases, there was a span of 16 bases. Germline CDR1 reads MNHEY; CDR2 reads SVGEGT. The CDR3 sequence is CASRLTQPGQPQHF. CDR3 DNA sequence: TGTGCCAGCAGATTGACCCAACCAGGACAGCCCCAGCATTTT.

J is TRBJ2-7 and V is TRBV10-3; D is tentatively TRBD1 or TRBD2 (5 bases each). The CDR3 runs 14 residues. V lost 8 bases to trimming and J lost 4 bases, with 18 bases between them. Germline V gives CDR1 ENHRY, CDR2 SYGVKD. The CDR3 DNA sequence: TGTGCCATCTCGAGGGACCCTAGCTCATACGAGCAGTACGTC. Protein product: CAISRDPSSYEQYV.

This clonotype was seen a few times. This chain joins TRBV20-1 and TRBJ2-7; D perhaps matches TRBD1 (6 bases). Trimming left V 1 base short and J 0 bases short, with 16 bases between. The germline CDR1 and CDR2 sequences are DFQATT and SNEGSKA (reference sequence). The CDR3 contains 16 residues. CDR3 DNA: TGCAGTGCTAGAGGACGGGCAGGGGCGACCTCCTACGAGCAGTACTTC. Protein product: CSARGRAGATSYEQYF.

V is TRBV4-1 and J is TRBJ2-7, with 7 bases aligning to TRBD1. CDR1 and CDR2 (germline): MGHRA, YSYEKL. This CDR3 comprises 15 residues. With 1 base clipped from V and 3 bases from J, the junction kept 6 bases outside the gene matches. Written as DNA, the CDR3 is TGCGCCAGCAGCCAAGCTATGGGACAGTACTACGAGCAGTACTTC. Its translation is CASSQAMGQYYEQYF.